The 30 T cell receptor beta chains below all came from one sample that was sequenced in a study of cytomegalovirus exposure and HLA in healthy donors (TCRdb year 2017). Receptor libraries were prepared by the immunoSEQ multiplex PCR assay. For the multiplex PCR, a mixture combining 60 forward primers for TCR Vbeta segments and 13 reverse primers for TCR Jbeta segments was used. Here the immuneACCESS table is served through TCRdb, limited to in-frame sequences with V and J called. Missing clones are a known gap in these copies; in checked studies unresolved V genes cover under half, and the rest lacks a known reason. The sample data list about 150,000 clones, and just over 65% of these were observed just once. Together, the top ten hold approximately 6.5% of the sample. Sample: PBMCs. These receptors were obtained from a woman aged 55-70 years in good health and CMV-seronegative.

Regarding this clone: Different DNA sequences within this sample yield the same CDR3. The rearrangement links TRBV7-9 to TRBJ1-5; 7 bases are a match to TRBD1. Germline CDR1 reads SEHNR; CDR2 reads FQNEAQ (reference sequence). J lost 7 bases, V lost 6 bases, and 15 bases had no gene match. The CDR3 is 16 residues long. Here the CDR3 DNA reads TGTGCCAGCAGACCAGGGGGTTGCCCTCTACCCCAGCCCCAGCATTTT. Residues: CASRPGGCPLPQPQHF.

This clone was counted a single time. This chain uses TRBV27 with TRBJ2-7, with a possible D match to TRBD1 (5 bases). V lost 7 bases and J lost 2, with 12 bases in between. The CDR3 sequence is 13 residues long. CDR1 is MNHEY, CDR2 SMNVEV, per germline (reference sequence). DNA of the CDR3: TGTGCCAGCAAACGGACAAGAACCTACGAGCAGTACTTC. This sequence encodes CASKRTRTYEQYF.

This clone was counted between two and nine times. The gene calls are TRBV19 and TRBJ2-2; D is unresolved. V was clipped by 6 bases and J by 0 bases, with 11 bases between them. Germline CDR1 and CDR2: LNHDA and SQIVND (reference sequence). The CDR3 has 15 amino acids. This CDR3 is CASRSGAANTGELFF. The CDR3 coding sequence is TGTGCCAGTAGGTCCGGAGCCGCGAACACCGGGGAGCTGTTTTTT.

The CDR3 DNA sequence: TGTGCCAGCAGCCATAGACAGGGACTCTCTGGAAACACCATATATTTT. Translating gives CASSHRQGLSGNTIYF. This chain connects TRBV7-8 to TRBJ1-3; TRBD1 matches 7 bases. Trimming removed 5 bases from V and 0 bases from J; junction bases left unmatched: 7. The length of the CDR3 is 16 residues. CDR1 and CDR2 from the germline V gene are SGHVS and FQNEAQ.

The rearrangement links TRBV9 to TRBJ1-2; possibly TRBD1 for D (6 bases). Trimming cost V 3 bases and J 1 base, with 7 bases left between them. This CDR3 is built from 13 residues. Per germline, CDR1 SGDLS and CDR2 YYNGEE. CDR3 sequence (DNA): TGTGCCAGCAGCGCAGGGGTTAACTATGGCTACACCTTC. Translating gives CASSAGVNYGYTF.

This chain uses TRBV7-2 with TRBJ2-3; 7 nucleotides align to TRBD1. CDR3 length: 16 residues. The germline V gene has CDR1 SGHTA and CDR2 FQGNSA. V dropped 5 bases and J dropped 3; count of bases not matched to a gene: 11. CDR3 sequence: CASSTGVRVGTDTQYF. CDR3 nucleotide sequence: TGTGCCAGCAGCACAGGGGTCCGGGTCGGGACAGATACGCAGTATTTT.

V usage is TRBV28 and J usage is TRBJ2-1; TRBD2 is a possible D gene (6 bases). V was cut by 7 bases and J by 12 bases, with 16 bases left in between. CDR1 is MDHEN, CDR2 SYDVKM, per germline. The CDR3 spans 12 residues. CDR3 protein: CASNPGRDLQFF. CDR3 in DNA: TGTGCCAGCAACCCCGGGCGGGATTTGCAGTTCTTC.

The chain recombines TRBV7-7 with TRBJ2-3, with 7 bases identical to TRBD2. The CDR3 length is 16 residues. CDR1 and CDR2 from the germline V gene are SSHAT and FNYEAQ (reference sequence). The V segment lost 1 base and the J segment 1 base; nucleotides outside the gene matches: 5. The CDR3 bases are TGTGCCAGCAGCTTAGGAAGCGCGGGGGGCACAGATACGCAGTATTTT. This codes for CASSLGSAGGTDTQYF.

J is TRBJ2-7 and V is TRBV6-5; D is unclear. Trimming shortened V by 11 bases and J by 1 base, and 9 bases separated the two germline ends. The CDR3 has 11 residues. Looked up from germline, CDR1 is MNHEY and CDR2 is SVGAGI. The chain's CDR3 is CASQTSYEQYF. The CDR3 DNA follows: TGTGCCTCCCAAACTTCCTACGAGCAGTACTTC.

J is TRBJ2-7 and V is TRBV19; the D gene is possibly TRBD1 (6 bases). CDR1 and CDR2 (germline): LNHDA, SQIVND (reference sequence). The CDR3 contains 12 residues. Trimming shortened V by 5 bases and J by 4 bases, and 9 bases separated the two germline ends. Here the CDR3 DNA reads TGTGCCAGTAGTCCCCAGGGGTACGAGCAGTACTTC. This sequence encodes CASSPQGYEQYF.

V and J are TRBV11-3 and TRBJ2-1; D perhaps matches TRBD1 (5 bases). This CDR3 spans 14 amino acids. Between the trimmed V and J ends, which lost 4 bases and 6 bases, there was a span of 13 bases. CDR1 and CDR2 from the germline V gene are SGHNT and YENEEA. Here the CDR3 reads CASSSPRRGNEQFF. In nucleotides, the CDR3 is TGTGCCAGCAGCTCCCCTAGAAGGGGCAATGAGCAGTTCTTC.

The chain combines TRBV7-2 with TRBJ2-3; a weak D match, TRBD1 (5 bases). Trimming took 5 bases from V and 0 from J, leaving 9 bases between them. The CDR3 is made up of 14 amino acids. Germline lookup yields CDR1 SGHTA and CDR2 FQGNSA. The CDR3 DNA is TGTGCCAGCAGCGAGGCAGGGAGCACAGATACGCAGTATTTT. Encoded protein: CASSEAGSTDTQYF.

V is TRBV6-5 and J is TRBJ1-4; 7 bases fit TRBD1. This CDR3 is 14 amino acids long. With 2 bases clipped from V and 7 bases from J, the junction kept 4 bases outside the gene matches. Germline-derived CDR1 and CDR2 are MNHEY and SVGAGI. CDR3 sequence (DNA): TGTGCCAGCAGTTACAGGGGGCGCGGTGAAAAACTGTTTTTT. Translated: CASSYRGRGEKLFF.

This clone was counted a single time. The chain is built from TRBV4-3 and TRBJ2-3; D may be TRBD1 (6 bases). The CDR3 has 16 amino acids. With 3 bases removed from V and 0 bases from J, the gap between germline ends came to 13 bases. From germline, CDR1 is LGHNA and CDR2 YSLEER. The CDR3 sequence: CASSHTGKQSTDTQYF. In DNA form, the CDR3 reads TGCGCCAGCAGCCATACAGGGAAACAAAGCACAGATACGCAGTATTTT.

The chain links TRBV18 to TRBJ2-2, with D perhaps TRBD2 (6 bases). Germline-derived CDR1 and CDR2 are KGHSH and LQKENI. V was trimmed by 1 base and J by 2 bases, leaving 17 bases between them. This CDR3 is built from 18 residues. The CDR3 DNA reads TGTGCCAGCTCACCACGGCGGCTCAGCGGGCGAAACACCGGGGAGCTGTTTTTT. Translated: CASSPRRLSGRNTGELFF.

The sample holds a few counts of this clone. The rearrangement uses TRBV6-1 and TRBJ2-7; 7 bases are a match to TRBD1. Trimming cost V 3 bases and J 1 base; bases outside gene matches: 3. Germline V gene lookup returns CDR1 MNHNS and CDR2 SASEGT. The CDR3 covers 14 residues. This chain's CDR3 is CASSDRGKSYEQYF. CDR3 nucleotide sequence: TGTGCCAGCAGTGACAGGGGGAAATCCTACGAGCAGTACTTC.

The V gene is TRBV19, the J gene TRBJ2-7; 8 bases are a match to TRBD2. The ends lost 4 bases at V and 6 bases at J; junction bases unmatched: 11. CDR1 is LNHDA and CDR2 is SQIVND in the germline V gene (reference sequence). The CDR3 contains 15 residues. CDR3 bases: TGTGCCAGTAGTACCTCGGGACTAGTTTTCAGCGAGCAGTACTTC. Protein product: CASSTSGLVFSEQYF.

The CDR3 DNA reads as TGTGCCAGCAGCCAAGACTCAGGGCGCCACGAGCAGTACTTC. Amino acids: CASSQDSGRHEQYF. V gene TRBV14 combines with J gene TRBJ2-5, with a tentative D call TRBD1 (5 bases). The J call may be in error: the DNA end matches TRBJ2-7 better. Germline CDR1 SGHDN, CDR2 FVKESK. This CDR3 is 14 amino acids long.

This chain links TRBV28 with TRBJ2-3; 11 bases map to TRBD2. J lost 3 bases, V lost 8 bases, and 7 bases had no gene match. CDR3 length: 15 residues. Germline CDR1 MDHEN, CDR2 SYDVKM. The CDR3 DNA follows: TGTGCCAGCGGGTTCAGGACTAGCGGGACAGATACGCAGTATTTT. As protein: CASGFRTSGTDTQYF.

This clone has just a few counts. The rearrangement uses TRBV6-5 and TRBJ2-3; no firm D call. V was pared by 0 bases and J by 8 bases, with 12 bases between. Looked up from germline, CDR1 is MNHEY and CDR2 is SVGAGI. CDR3 length: 14 amino acids. CDR3 DNA sequence: TGTGCCAGCAGTTACTCGGATGGAGTTGGTACGCAGTATTTT. Translated, it gives CASSYSDGVGTQYF.

This clone was seen just once. V gene TRBV28 combines with J gene TRBJ1-5; unclear D gene. The CDR3 is 9 residues long. Trimming took off 5 bases at V and 10 bases at J, with 3 bases between the two ends. The germline V gene has CDR1 MDHEN and CDR2 SYDVKM. CDR3 in amino acids: CASSPPQHF. The CDR3 DNA reads TGTGCCAGCAGTCCACCCCAGCATTTT.

The rearrangement links TRBV9 to TRBJ2-2, with TRBD1 matching 7 bases. The CDR3 is 15 residues long. Germline CDR1 reads SGDLS; CDR2 reads YYNGEE. V lost 0 bases and J lost 5; bases outside the gene matches: 4. The CDR3 region has the DNA TGTGCCAGCAGCGTAGGGGGACAGAGTACCGGGGAGCTGTTTTTT. Protein sequence: CASSVGGQSTGELFF.

This clone showed up just once. This rearrangement joins TRBV19 to TRBJ2-3; a possible D gene is TRBD2 (5 bases). The CDR3 loop spans 15 amino acids. Germline lookup yields CDR1 LNHDA and CDR2 SQIVND (reference sequence). Trimming cost V 1 base and J 4 bases, with 12 bases left between them. The CDR3 DNA reads as TGTGCCAGTAGTATAGGAAGCGGTGTTGCAGATACGCAGTATTTT. The encoded protein is CASSIGSGVADTQYF.

CDR3: CASRGTSGSTDTQYF. The CDR3 DNA follows: TGTGCCAGCAGGGGGACTAGCGGAAGCACAGATACGCAGTATTTT. V usage is TRBV25-1 and J usage is TRBJ2-3; 11 bases align to TRBD2. J lost 0 bases, V lost 6 bases, and 2 bases had no gene match. Germline V CDR1 and CDR2: MGHDK, SYGVNS. The CDR3 is 15 amino acids.

The rearrangement uses TRBV4-1 and TRBJ2-2; TRBD2 matches 10 bases. The CDR3 runs 18 residues. Losses at the gene ends were 2 bases for V and 6 bases for J; bases not matched to a gene: 12. Germline-derived CDR1 and CDR2 are MGHRA and YSYEKL. Written as DNA, the CDR3 is TGCGCCAGCAGCCAACCTCCGGGACTAGCGCCCCTCGCCGGGGAGCTGTTTTTT. Protein: CASSQPPGLAPLAGELFF.

Details on this clone: Its ends do not fully match the called genes, so a read error is possible. The V and J genes are TRBV7-7 and TRBJ2-5; a weak D match, TRBD2 (5 bases). The germline gives CDR1 SSHAT, CDR2 FNYEAQ (reference sequence). CDR3 length: 15 residues. The CDR3 spells CASRATGNLQETQYF. CDR3 bases: TGTGCTAGCAGAGCAACCGGGAATCTACAAGAGACCCAGTACTTC.

CDR3 DNA: TGTGCCAGTAGTGCACTAGCGGGAGGGCCAAGTGAGCAGTTCTTC. Translating it yields CASSALAGGPSEQFF. The rearrangement joins TRBV19 to TRBJ2-1; TRBD2 matches 13 bases. Germline trimming cut 5 bases from V and 9 bases from J; bases unmatched to any gene: 7. CDR3 length: 15 amino acids. The germline V gene encodes CDR1 LNHDA and CDR2 SQIVND (reference sequence).

This clone turned up a few times. This rearrangement joins TRBV7-2 to TRBJ2-2, with 8 bases aligning to TRBD1. Germline V gene data show CDR1 as SGHTA and CDR2 as FQGNSA. This CDR3 comprises 16 residues. V lost 5 bases and J lost 4; bases outside the gene matches: 9. CDR3 bases: TGTGCCAGCAGCCCCCGGACAGGGAAGGGCACCGGGGAGCTGTTTTTT. This encodes CASSPRTGKGTGELFF.

The chain links TRBV19 to TRBJ1-6, with a tentative D call TRBD1 (5 bases). Germline V gene data show CDR1 as LNHDA and CDR2 as SQIVND (reference sequence). Deletions cut 6 bases from V and 9 bases from J, with 18 bases between. The CDR3 loop spans 15 amino acids. As DNA, the CDR3 is TGTGCCAGTAGGGCCTTGGGGGGGGGTCCTTCACCCCTCCACTTT. Translation: CASRALGGGPSPLHF.

This chain connects TRBV7-3 to TRBJ2-2, with 8 bases identical to TRBD1. Losses at the gene ends were 5 bases for V and 7 bases for J; bases not matched to a gene: 6. This CDR3 is built from 14 residues. Germline CDR1 and CDR2: SGHTA and FQGTGA. The CDR3 region is CASSRDRRVGELFF. CDR3 bases: TGTGCCAGCAGCCGGGACAGGAGGGTCGGGGAGCTGTTTTTT.